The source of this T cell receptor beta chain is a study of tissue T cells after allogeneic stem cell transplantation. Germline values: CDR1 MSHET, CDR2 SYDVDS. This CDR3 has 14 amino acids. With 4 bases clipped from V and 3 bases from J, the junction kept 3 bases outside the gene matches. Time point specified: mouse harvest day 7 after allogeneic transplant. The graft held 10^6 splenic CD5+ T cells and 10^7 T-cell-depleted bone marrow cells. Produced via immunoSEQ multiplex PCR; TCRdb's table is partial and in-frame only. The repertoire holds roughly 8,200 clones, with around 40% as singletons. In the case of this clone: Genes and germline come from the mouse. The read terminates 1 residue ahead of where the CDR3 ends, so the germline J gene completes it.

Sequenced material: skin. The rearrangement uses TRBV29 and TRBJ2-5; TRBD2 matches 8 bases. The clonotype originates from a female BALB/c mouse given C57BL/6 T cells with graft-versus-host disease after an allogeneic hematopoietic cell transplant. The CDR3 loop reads CASSSGGAQDTQYF. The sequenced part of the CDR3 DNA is TGTGCTAGCAGTTCCGGGGGGGCACAAGACACCCAGTAC.